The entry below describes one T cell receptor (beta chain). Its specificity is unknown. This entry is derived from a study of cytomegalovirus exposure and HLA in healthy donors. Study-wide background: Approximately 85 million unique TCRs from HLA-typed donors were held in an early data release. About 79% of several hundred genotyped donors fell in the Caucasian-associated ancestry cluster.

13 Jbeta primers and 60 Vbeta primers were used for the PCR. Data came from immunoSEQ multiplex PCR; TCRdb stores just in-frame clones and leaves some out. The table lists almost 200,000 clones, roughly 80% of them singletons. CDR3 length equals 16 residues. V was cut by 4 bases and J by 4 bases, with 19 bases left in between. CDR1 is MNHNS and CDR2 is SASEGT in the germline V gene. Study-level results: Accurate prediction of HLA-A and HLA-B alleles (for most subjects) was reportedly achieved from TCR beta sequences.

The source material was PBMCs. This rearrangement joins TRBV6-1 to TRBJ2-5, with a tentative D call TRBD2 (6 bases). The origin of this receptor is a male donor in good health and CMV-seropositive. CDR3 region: CASSVAVGGGSETQYF. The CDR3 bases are TGTGCCAGCAGTGTAGCTGTCGGGGGTGGGTCAGAGACCCAGTACTTC.